A selection of T cell receptor beta chains follows, all from one sample in a study of blood T cells in healthy people across ages. Each CDR3 protein gets one entry after TCRdb re-called the 5' RACE reads with MiXCR. The sample carries 1,500,000 or so distinct CDR3 sequences, about 42% recorded once. Sequenced: blood. The receptors derive from a woman aged 18 to 35 in good health. Each CDR3 is given with its conserved first and last residue. A D gene is named only where the DNA matches it firmly. Some rows mark clone size as missing; the rest say once, few, many or name a class of expanded clone.

-	TRBJ2-1	TRBV5-5	TRBD2	CASSLGREENNEQFF	TGTGCCAGCAGCTTGGGCCGGGAGGAGAACAACGAGCAGTTCTTC
-	TRBJ2-7	TRBV7-2	TRBD2	CASSLLGWGLGSNNEQYF	TGTGCCAGCAGCTTATTGGGGTGGGGACTAGGTTCGAACAATGAGCAGTACTTC
-	TRBJ1-3	TRBV7-9	-	CASSPFEWGDGNTIYF	TGTGCCAGCTCCCCTTTTGAATGGGGAGATGGAAACACCATATATTTT
-	TRBJ2-1	TRBV5-1	-	CASSLDRVQDYNEQFF	TGCGCCAGCAGCTTGGACAGGGTCCAAGACTACAATGAGCAGTTCTTC
-	TRBJ2-3	TRBV7-9	TRBD2	CASSHSGGSDTQYF	TGTGCCAGCAGCCATAGCGGGGGGAGTGATACGCAGTATTTT
-	TRBJ2-7	TRBV12-3/TRBV12-4	TRBD2	CASRWSGSDYNEQYF	TGTGCCAGCAGGTGGAGCGGGAGCGACTACAATGAGCAGTACTTC
-	TRBJ1-6	TRBV7-2	-	CASSLRRSMGYNSPLHF	TGTGCCAGCAGCCTTCGAAGGTCTATGGGCTATAATTCACCCCTCCACTTT
many	TRBJ2-5	TRBV7-2	-	CASSRDRQETQYF	TGTGCCAGCAGCCGCGACAGGCAAGAGACCCAGTACTTC
-	TRBJ2-1	TRBV6-5	-	CASSTPGLKSSYEQFF	TGTGCCAGCAGTACCCCGGGACTCAAGAGCTCCTACGAGCAGTTCTTC
-	TRBJ2-1	TRBV20-1	TRBD2	CSAGTSGNYEQFF	TGCAGTGCCGGGACTAGCGGGAACTATGAGCAGTTCTTC
-	TRBJ2-7	TRBV6-4	TRBD1	CASSNDRAGNEQYF	TGTGCCAGCAGTAATGACAGGGCCGGCAATGAGCAGTACTTC
few	TRBJ2-7	TRBV5-1	-	CASSLGGTPPYEQYF	TGCGCCAGCAGCTTGGGTGGGACACCCCCCTACGAGCAGTACTTC
-	TRBJ2-5	TRBV4-3	TRBD2	CASSQGTSVSETQYF	TGCGCCAGCAGCCAAGGGACTAGCGTATCAGAGACCCAGTACTTC
-	TRBJ2-3	TRBV25-1	TRBD2	CASSEDSGGPSTDTQYF	TGTGCCAGCAGTGAGGATAGCGGGGGCCCGAGCACAGATACGCAGTATTTT
many	TRBJ2-3	TRBV24-1	TRBD1	CATSPGQGNSDTQYF	TGTGCCACCAGCCCGGGACAGGGAAATTCAGATACGCAGTATTTT
-	TRBJ2-7	TRBV28	-	CASRTPYMIEGGSSYEQYF	TGTGCCAGCAGGACTCCTTATATGATTGAGGGCGGGTCGTCCTACGAGCAGTACTTC
many	TRBJ2-7	TRBV7-9	TRBD2	CASSFGTNYEQYF	TGTGCCAGCAGCTTCGGGACTAACTACGAGCAGTACTTC
-	TRBJ1-2	TRBV27	-	CASSSIMSGLGGYTF	TGTGCCAGCAGTTCAATCATGTCCGGGTTGGGTGGCTACACCTTC
-	TRBJ2-2	TRBV5-1	-	CASSLLDSNTGELFF	TGCGCCAGCAGCTTGTTGGACTCGAACACCGGGGAGCTGTTTTTT
-	TRBJ1-2	TRBV4-1	-	CAGSQGGAGNYGYTF	TGCGCCGGCAGCCAAGGCGGGGCAGGGAACTATGGCTACACCTTC
-	TRBJ2-7	TRBV27	-	CASSGGPLSEQYF	TGTGCCAGCAGTGGAGGACCTCTATCCGAGCAGTACTTC
-	TRBJ2-5	TRBV4-1	TRBD1	CASSRTGVYETQYF	TGCGCCAGCAGCCGGACAGGGGTCTATGAGACCCAGTACTTC
few	TRBJ2-2	TRBV20-1	-	CSARPNTGELFF	TGCAGTGCTCGGCCAAACACCGGGGAGCTGTTTTTT
-	TRBJ1-2	TRBV20-1	-	CSARTDRNYGYTF	TGCAGTGCTAGAACTGACAGGAATTATGGCTACACCTTC
-	TRBJ1-2	TRBV6-1	TRBD1	CASSGSGTGNGYTF	TGTGCCAGCAGTGGATCCGGGACAGGGAATGGCTACACCTTC